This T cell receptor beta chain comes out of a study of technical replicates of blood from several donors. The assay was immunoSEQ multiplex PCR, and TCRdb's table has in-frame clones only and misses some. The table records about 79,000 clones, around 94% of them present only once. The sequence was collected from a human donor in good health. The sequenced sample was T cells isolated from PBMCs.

The CDR3 protein is CASSPRLRFYGYTF. DNA for the CDR3: TGTGCCAGCAGCCCCCGACTGCGCTTCTATGGCTACACCTTC. The chain recombines TRBV5-6 with TRBJ1-2; D is unresolved. The germline CDR1 and CDR2 sequences are SGHDT and YYEEEE. The CDR3 extends over 14 amino acids. V shed 4 bases and J shed 4 bases, with 14 bases lying between them.